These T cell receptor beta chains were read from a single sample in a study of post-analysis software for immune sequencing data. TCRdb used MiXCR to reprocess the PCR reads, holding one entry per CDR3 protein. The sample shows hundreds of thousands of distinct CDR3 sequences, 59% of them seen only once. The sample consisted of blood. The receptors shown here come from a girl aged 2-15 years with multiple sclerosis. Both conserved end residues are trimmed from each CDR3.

CDR3: ASSDEGAVAYRQY; V: TRBV2
CDR3: SVARDRAQNADTQY; V: TRBV29-1
CDR3: ASSLRGTGWNGYT; V: TRBV7-2
CDR3: SVGGTDRSYNEQF; V: TRBV29-1
CDR3: ASSFGGGRALLNSYGYT; V: TRBV27
CDR3: ASSHWGGRGDNEQF; V: TRBV7-3
CDR3: SVHYTGELF; V: TRBV29-1
CDR3: STREFGGAEDTQY; V: TRBV20-1
CDR3: AGTPYKGTTEAF; V: TRBV12-3/TRBV12-4
CDR3: ASSLVGVDTQY; V: TRBV11-2
CDR3: ATSLSTGPTETQY; V: TRBV24-1
CDR3: ASTLDQPQGRGYT; V: TRBV5-1
CDR3: SASPPGHNYYNEQF; V: TRBV20-1
CDR3: ASSPWYRETGELF; V: TRBV5-6
CDR3: ASSFLFPNEGQF; V: TRBV5-1
CDR3: ASSLPGLRTNEQF; V: TRBV9
CDR3: ASSLDWGPHNEQF; V: TRBV5-5
CDR3: ASSPADRSASNYGYT; V: TRBV27
CDR3: ASSYEPVPEGELSTDTQY; V: TRBV6-5
CDR3: ASSLSGVGYNEQF; V: TRBV5-1
CDR3: SVAGASRETQY; V: TRBV29-1
CDR3: SVSNTGELF; V: TRBV29-1
CDR3: ASRRGKALF; V: TRBV27
CDR3: ASSLSLNTEAF; V: TRBV12-3/TRBV12-4
CDR3: ASSPLSRDKQF; V: TRBV11-2
CDR3: AISAGERYEQY; V: TRBV10-3
CDR3: ASSQGPSDNEQF; V: TRBV4-3
CDR3: ASSFSGLGAGSEIGYGYT; V: TRBV12-3/TRBV12-4
CDR3: ASSHLPGQGGTEAF; V: TRBV4-1
CDR3: AISQTLPIPTYNEQF; V: TRBV10-3
CDR3: ASSPGTGTDMQY; V: TRBV12-3/TRBV12-4
CDR3: ASSLTVTANYGYT; V: TRBV13
CDR3: ASSTQRVNYGYT; V: TRBV9
CDR3: ASSLTSGRVRYEQF; V: TRBV6-5
CDR3: ASSLHGGAGADTQY; V: TRBV7-2
CDR3: ASSTVAGDTQY; V: TRBV19
CDR3: ASKPTVPVGYT; V: TRBV6-2/TRBV6-3
CDR3: ASSSMGQFLSPLH; V: TRBV27
CDR3: SGTRGEQF; V: TRBV29-1
CDR3: SVARDGNTGELF; V: TRBV29-1
CDR3: ASSPRGGLGSPYEQY; V: TRBV7-3
CDR3: ASSLLSGGGETQY; V: TRBV12-3/TRBV12-4
CDR3: ASSLRLAGRGGNEQF; V: TRBV7-2
CDR3: ASSLARDRVSTEAF; V: TRBV5-1
CDR3: ASRWRETQY; V: TRBV6-2/TRBV6-3
CDR3: ASTRGSASKNIQY; V: TRBV12-3/TRBV12-4
CDR3: ASSWAAGDNQETQY; V: TRBV12-3/TRBV12-4
CDR3: AISATSGTGGELF; V: TRBV10-3
CDR3: SALGHLYGYT; V: TRBV29-1
CDR3: ASSASAESEAF; V: TRBV7-3
CDR3: ASRKEAAGPTNYGYT; V: TRBV4-2
CDR3: ASSEVDSSFSDSYNEQF; V: TRBV6-1